One and the same sample provided the 13 T cell receptor beta chains below, sequenced in a study of CD4 T cells in relation to SARS-CoV-2 and coronaviruses listed by TCRdb under 2021. CD4+ T cells from unexposed donors were collected before the COVID-19 pandemic (2011-2018). Following 10 days of culture, the EasySep CD4+ T cell isolation kit was used to isolate CD4+ T cells. The antigens of these receptors remain unknown. Preparation of the library involved the immunoSEQ multiplex PCR assay. Entries here come from immuneACCESS through TCRdb and include only in-frame sequences with V and J called. Some clones fail to appear in such tables; in the studies checked, an unresolved V gene covers under half of the shortfall, and the cause of the remainder is unknown. The sample table records approximately 24,000 clones; roughly 82% of these occur just once. The top ten hold 10% to 15% of the sample. Sequencing was performed on CD4+ T cells from PBMCs, cultured in vitro. The receptor source for this set is a human donor in good health.

This rearrangement joins TRBV19 to TRBJ1-1, with D unclear. The CDR3 runs to 14 residues. Germline V gene data show CDR1 as LNHDA and CDR2 as SQIVND (reference sequence). Trimming took 2 bases from V and 5 from J, leaving 12 bases between them. CDR3 bases: TGTGCCAGTAGTATAAGAACAGACGAGACTGAAGCTTTCTTT. It codes for CASSIRTDETEAFF.

Only a few counts were recorded for this clone. This rearrangement joins TRBV7-7 to TRBJ1-3, with 8 nucleotides matching TRBD1. The CDR3 spans 15 residues. Germline V gene lookup returns CDR1 SSHAT and CDR2 FNYEAQ (reference sequence). V shed 5 bases and J 4 bases; nucleotides not matched to a gene: 7. The CDR3 reads CASSPLGQVGNTIYF. The CDR3 region has the DNA TGTGCCAGCAGCCCCTTGGGACAGGTCGGAAACACCATATATTTT.

This rearrangement joins TRBV6-5 to TRBJ1-6; TRBD1 matches at 9 bases. J was trimmed by 5 bases and V by 8 bases; bases with no gene match: 4. Germline CDR1 and CDR2: MNHEY and SVGAGI. The CDR3 runs 14 residues. The CDR3 reads CASFRDRDNSPLHF. As DNA, the CDR3 is TGTGCCAGCTTCCGGGACAGGGATAATTCACCCCTCCACTTT.

The chain carries TRBV12-3 or TRBV12-4 and TRBJ1-1; D unresolved. Trimming took off 6 bases at V and 5 bases at J, with 13 bases between the two ends. CDR3 size: 13 residues. The CDR3 sequence: CASRRDVATEAFF. CDR3 sequence (DNA): TGTGCCAGCAGACGAGATGTAGCAACTGAAGCTTTCTTT.

J is TRBJ1-2 and V is TRBV12-3 or TRBV12-4, with D possibly matching TRBD1 (5 bases). Trimming left V 2 bases short and J 4 bases short, with 8 bases between. There are 13 residues in the CDR3. For the CDR3, the DNA is TGTGCCAGCAGTTTATTCGGGGGCTATGGCTACACCTTC. As protein: CASSLFGGYGYTF.

The chain uses TRBV5-1 and TRBJ1-1, with TRBD1 identical over 10 bases. V lost 5 bases and J lost 5; bases outside the gene matches: 12. CDR3 length: 16 residues. Germline lookup yields CDR1 SGHRS and CDR2 YFSETQ. CDR3 residues: CASSSQTGGLRTEAFF. In DNA, the CDR3 is TGCGCCAGCAGTTCTCAGACAGGGGGCCTTAGGACTGAAGCTTTCTTT.

This chain uses TRBV7-9 with TRBJ2-7; 8 nucleotides match TRBD2. V dropped 1 base and J dropped 3; count of bases not matched to a gene: 5. Germline lookup yields CDR1 SEHNR and CDR2 FQNEAQ (reference sequence). The CDR3 contains 15 residues. The CDR3 protein is CASSLGGTRVYEQYF. In nucleotides, the CDR3 is TGTGCCAGCAGCTTAGGAGGGACTAGAGTCTACGAGCAGTACTTC.

This chain links TRBV25-1 with TRBJ2-3, with 8 bases fitting TRBD1. J was trimmed by 2 bases and V by 8 bases; bases with no gene match: 6. This CDR3 comprises 14 residues. CDR1 MGHDK and CDR2 SYGVNS come from the germline V gene. The CDR3 DNA follows: TGTGCCAGCGACCCGGGACAGGTCACAGATACGCAGTATTTT. Encoded protein: CASDPGQVTDTQYF.

The chain carries TRBV6-5 and TRBJ1-2; no clear D gene. The CDR3 spans 14 residues. V gave up 5 bases and J gave up 0 bases, with 10 bases separating them. Looked up from germline, CDR1 is MNHEY and CDR2 is SVGAGI. CDR3 sequence reads: CASSTLRTNYGYTF. In DNA, the CDR3 is TGTGCCAGCAGTACCCTCCGGACTAACTATGGCTACACCTTC.

Only one count was recorded for this clone. This chain joins TRBV2 and TRBJ2-1; 13 bases line up with TRBD2. The CDR3 is 15 residues long. Trimming cost V 7 bases and J 2 bases; bases outside gene matches: 2. Germline-derived CDR1 and CDR2 are SNHLY and FYNNEI. The CDR3 DNA sequence: TGTGCCAGCATGGGACTAGCGGGGCCCTACAATGAGCAGTTCTTC. As protein: CASMGLAGPYNEQFF.

V and J are TRBV3-1 (or the pseudogene TRBV3-2) and TRBJ2-1; TRBD1 or TRBD2 may be the D gene (5 bases each). This CDR3 is built from 14 residues. Germline CDR1 and CDR2: LGHDT and YNNKEL (reference sequence). V gave up 3 bases and J gave up 5 bases, with 11 bases separating them. This CDR3 is CASSQGTDDNEQFF. CDR3 coding DNA: TGTGCCAGCAGCCAGGGGACCGACGACAATGAGCAGTTCTTC.

The chain links TRBV12-3 or TRBV12-4 to TRBJ2-1; D gene unclear. This CDR3 is 13 amino acids long. Trimming took 2 bases from V and 5 from J, leaving 7 bases between them. CDR3 region: CASSLRLHNEQFF. The CDR3 DNA is TGTGCCAGCAGTTTAAGACTTCACAATGAGCAGTTCTTC.

The V call is TRBV5-1, the J call TRBJ1-1; no clear D gene. CDR3 size: 17 residues. Between the trimmed V and J ends, which lost 2 bases and 1 base, there was a span of 18 bases. Germline V gene sequence: CDR1 SGHRS, CDR2 YFSETQ. This chain's CDR3 is CASSFMTSPTTNTEAFF. CDR3 DNA sequence: TGCGCCAGCAGCTTCATGACATCCCCTACGACGAACACTGAAGCTTTCTTT.